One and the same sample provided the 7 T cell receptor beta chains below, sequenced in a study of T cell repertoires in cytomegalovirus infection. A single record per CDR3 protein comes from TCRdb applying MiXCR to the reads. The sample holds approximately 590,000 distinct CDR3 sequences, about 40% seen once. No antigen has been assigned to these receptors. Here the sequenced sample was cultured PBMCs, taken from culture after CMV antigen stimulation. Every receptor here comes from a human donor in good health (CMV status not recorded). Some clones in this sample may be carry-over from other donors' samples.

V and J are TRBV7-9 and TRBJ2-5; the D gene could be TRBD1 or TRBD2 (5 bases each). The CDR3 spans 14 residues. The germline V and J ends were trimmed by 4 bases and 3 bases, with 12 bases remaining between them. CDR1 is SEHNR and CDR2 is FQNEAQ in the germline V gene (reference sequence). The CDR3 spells CASSSGVGEETQYF. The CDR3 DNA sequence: TGTGCCAGCAGCTCCGGGGTAGGGGAAGAGACCCAGTACTTC.

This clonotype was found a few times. In DNA, the CDR3 is TGTGCCAGCAGCCCCCGACTCTCCACGGATGAGCAGTTCTTC. It codes for CASSPRLSTDEQFF. The chain couples TRBV9 to TRBJ2-1; no reliable D call. Germline loops: CDR1 SGDLS, CDR2 YYNGEE. V was pared by 4 bases and J by 8 bases, with 16 bases between. The CDR3 totals 14 residues. Combining the CDR3 with reference TRBV9 and TRBJ2-1 gives the whole variable domain DSGVTQTPKHLITATGQRVTLRCSPRSGDLSVYWYQQSLDQGLQFLIQYYNGEERAKGNILERFSAQQFPDLHSELNLSSLELGDSALYFCASSPRLSTDEQFFGPGTRLTVL.

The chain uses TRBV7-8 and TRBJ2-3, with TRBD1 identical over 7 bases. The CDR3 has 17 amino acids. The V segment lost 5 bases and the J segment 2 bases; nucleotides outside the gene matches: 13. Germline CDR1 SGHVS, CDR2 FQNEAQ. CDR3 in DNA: TGTGCCAGCAGCGCTACGTCGCGACAGGGCAACACAGATACGCAGTATTTT. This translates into CASSATSRQGNTDTQYF.

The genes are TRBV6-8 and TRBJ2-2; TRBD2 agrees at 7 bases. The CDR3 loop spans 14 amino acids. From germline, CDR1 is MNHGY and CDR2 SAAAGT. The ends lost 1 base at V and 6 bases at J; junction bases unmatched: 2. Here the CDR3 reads CASSYWGGAGELFF. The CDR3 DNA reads TGTGCCAGCAGTTACTGGGGGGGGGCCGGGGAGCTGTTTTTT.

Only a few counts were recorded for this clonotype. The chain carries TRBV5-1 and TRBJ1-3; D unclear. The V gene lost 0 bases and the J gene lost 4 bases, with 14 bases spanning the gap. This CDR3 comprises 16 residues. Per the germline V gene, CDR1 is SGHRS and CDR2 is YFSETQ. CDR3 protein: CASSLVDQGAGNTIYF. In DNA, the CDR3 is TGCGCCAGCAGCTTGGTGGACCAAGGAGCCGGAAACACCATATATTTT. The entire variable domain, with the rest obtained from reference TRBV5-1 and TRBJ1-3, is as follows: KAGVTQTPRYLIKTRGQQVTLSCSPISGHRSVSWYQQTPGQGLQFLFEYFSETQRNKGNFPGRFSGRQFSNSRSEMNVSTLELGDSALYLCASSLVDQGAGNTIYFGEGSWLTVV.

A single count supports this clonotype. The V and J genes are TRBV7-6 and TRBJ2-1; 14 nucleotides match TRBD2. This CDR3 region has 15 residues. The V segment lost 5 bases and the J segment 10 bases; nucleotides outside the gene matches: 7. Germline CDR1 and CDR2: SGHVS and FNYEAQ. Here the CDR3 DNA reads TGTGCCAGCAGCACAACAGGGACTAGCGGGGGAGAGCAGTTCTTC. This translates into CASSTTGTSGGEQFF.

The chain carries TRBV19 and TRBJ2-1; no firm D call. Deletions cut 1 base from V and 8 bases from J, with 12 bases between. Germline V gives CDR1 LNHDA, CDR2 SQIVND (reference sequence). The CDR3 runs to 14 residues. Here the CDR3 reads CASSIGEQFDEQFF. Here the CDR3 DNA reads TGTGCCAGTAGTATAGGCGAACAGTTCGATGAGCAGTTCTTC.